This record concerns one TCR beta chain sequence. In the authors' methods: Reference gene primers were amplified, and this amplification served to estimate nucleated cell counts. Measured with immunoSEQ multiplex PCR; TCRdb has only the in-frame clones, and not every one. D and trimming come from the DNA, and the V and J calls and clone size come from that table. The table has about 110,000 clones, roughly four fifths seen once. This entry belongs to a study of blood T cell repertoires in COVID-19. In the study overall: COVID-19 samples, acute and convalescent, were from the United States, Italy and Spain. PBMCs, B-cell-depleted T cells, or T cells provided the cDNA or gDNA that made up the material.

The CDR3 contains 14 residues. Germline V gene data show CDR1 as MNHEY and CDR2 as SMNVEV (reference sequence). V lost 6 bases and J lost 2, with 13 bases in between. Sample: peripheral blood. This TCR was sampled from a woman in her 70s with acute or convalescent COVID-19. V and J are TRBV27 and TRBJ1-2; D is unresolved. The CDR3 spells CASSPGWSNYGYTF. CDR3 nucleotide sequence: TGTGCCAGCAGCCCGGGTTGGTCCAACTATGGCTACACCTTC.